The 2 T cell receptor beta chains listed next were all sequenced from one sample in a study of T-cell reconstitution after alpha-beta-depleted transplantation in children. Unique molecular identifiers were used to barcode this TCRbeta library. TCRdb redid the calling of the PCR reads with MiXCR, one entry per CDR3 protein. The sample lists more than 75,000 distinct CDR3 sequences, about 22% seen once, with 20% to 25% in the top ten. The sequenced sample was PBMCs, obtained before TCRalphabeta/CD19-depleted stem cell transplant. The receptor source for this set is a boy aged 2 to 10 with acute lymphoblastic leukemia, due to receive a stem cell transplant.

V gene TRBV20-1 combines with J gene TRBJ1-5; no reliable D call. The CDR3 spans 13 residues. Trimming shortened V by 3 bases and J by 2 bases, and 8 bases separated the two germline ends. Germline CDR1 reads DFQATT; CDR2 reads SNEGSKA (reference sequence). In DNA, the CDR3 is TGCAGTGCTAGCCTCGGGGGCAATCAGCCCCAGCATTTT. Residues: CSASLGGNQPQHF.

The chain combines TRBV6-5 with TRBJ1-2; TRBD1 matches 9 bases. The V and J ends lost 2 bases and 6 bases, in that order; junction bases with no gene match: 4. CDR1 and CDR2 from the germline V gene are MNHEY and SVGAGI. This CDR3 is built from 14 residues. Here the CDR3 reads CASSYVGQGHGYTF. CDR3 nucleotide sequence: TGTGCCAGCAGTTACGTGGGACAGGGCCATGGCTACACCTTC.